These 27 T cell receptor beta chains originate from one sample sequenced in a study of blood T cell repertoires in COVID-19 (dated by TCRdb to 2018 to 2020). Libraries were prepared through the immunoSEQ multiplex PCR assay. In its TCRdb copy, this immuneACCESS table keeps in-frame sequences only and misses some clones. Where compared with another copy, unresolved V genes explain less than half of these, and the others have no known cause. The sample data list roughly 250,000 clones, and 70% to 85% of these were observed just once. The ten largest account for approximately 0.94% of the sample. The sample taken for sequencing was peripheral blood. These receptors were collected from a human donor with COVID-19, enrolled during active disease. The donor label of this sample is uncertain.

J is TRBJ1-1 and V is TRBV6-4, with no clear D. Germline CDR1 and CDR2: MRHNA and SNTAGT. V lost 7 bases and J lost 1, with 13 bases in between. The length of the CDR3 is 14 residues. CDR3: CASKSTQTNTEAFF. The CDR3 DNA reads as TGTGCCAGCAAATCGACACAGACGAACACTGAAGCTTTCTTT.

The chain combines TRBV28 with TRBJ1-2; 9 bases match TRBD1. The junction had 11 bases not matched to a gene; V was cut back by 6 bases and J by 3 bases. CDR3 length: 16 residues. Germline V gene data show CDR1 as MDHEN and CDR2 as SYDVKM. CDR3 loop: CASRHGQGTRYYGYTF. The CDR3 coding sequence is TGTGCCAGCAGACACGGACAGGGGACTAGGTACTATGGCTACACCTTC.

V is TRBV5-1 and J is TRBJ2-3; 11 bases are shared with TRBD1. Germline-derived CDR1 and CDR2 are SGHRS and YFSETQ. Trimming took 3 bases from V and 2 from J; bases not matched to a gene: 8. CDR3 size: 17 residues. In DNA form, the CDR3 reads TGCGCCAGCAGCTACCCGGACAGGGGGCCCTTCACAGATACGCAGTATTTT. Translation gives CASSYPDRGPFTDTQYF.

J is TRBJ2-6 and V is TRBV29-1, with 12 bases lining up with TRBD2. Trimming took 3 bases from V and 2 from J; bases not matched to a gene: 2. The CDR3 runs 16 residues. Germline V gives CDR1 SQVTM, CDR2 ANQGSEA. The CDR3 here is CSVDRLAGAGANVLTF. DNA for the CDR3: TGCAGCGTTGACCGACTAGCGGGAGCTGGGGCCAACGTCCTGACTTTC.

This clone was seen a handful of times. The rearrangement links TRBV27 to TRBJ2-1; no clear D. This CDR3 is 12 amino acids long. V was trimmed by 4 bases and J by 5 bases, leaving 6 bases between them. The germline CDR1 and CDR2 sequences are MNHEY and SMNVEV (reference sequence). The DNA of the CDR3 is TGTGCCAGCAGTTCATCTAACAATGAGCAGTTCTTC. Encoded protein: CASSSSNNEQFF.

This sequence joins TRBV30 and TRBJ2-3; D not certain. CDR3 length equals 13 residues. CDR1 is GTSNPN, CDR2 SVGIG, per germline (reference sequence). V was trimmed by 0 bases and J by 4 bases, leaving 8 bases between them. The CDR3 region is CAWSVRGSDTQYF. The CDR3 nucleotides are TGTGCCTGGAGTGTTCGAGGATCAGATACGCAGTATTTT.

The rearrangement joins TRBV18 to TRBJ2-5; 7 positions agree with TRBD1. Trimming removed 6 bases from V and 3 bases from J; junction bases left unmatched: 7. CDR1 and CDR2 from the germline V gene are KGHSH and LQKENI. There are 14 residues in the CDR3. CDR3 loop: CASSQQGSEETQYF. The CDR3 DNA follows: TGTGCCAGCTCTCAACAGGGGTCAGAAGAGACCCAGTACTTC. The variable domain in full, with the rest retrieved from reference TRBV18 and TRBJ2-5, is NAGVMQNPRHLVRRRGQEARLRCSPMKGHSHVYWYRQLPEEGLKFMVYLQKENIIDESGMPKERFSAEFPKEGPSILRIQQVVRGDSAAYFCASSQQGSEETQYFGPGTRLLVL.

The rearrangement uses TRBV28 and TRBJ1-5; 7 bases line up with TRBD1. The ends lost 6 bases at V and 4 bases at J; junction bases unmatched: 12. CDR1 is MDHEN, CDR2 SYDVKM, per germline. The CDR3 is 16 amino acids. CDR3 coding DNA: TGTGCCAGCAGCACAAATTCCGGGACAGCAAATCAGCCCCAGCATTTT. This gives the protein CASSTNSGTANQPQHF. The full variable domain, in which reference TRBV28 and TRBJ1-5 provide the parts outside the CDR3, is DVKVTQSSRYLVKRTGEKVFLECVQDMDHENMFWYRQDPGLGLRLIYFSYDVKMKEKGDIPEGYSVSREKKERFSLILESASTNQTSMYLCASSTNSGTANQPQHFGDGTRLSIL.

The gene calls are TRBV25-1 and TRBJ1-6; no reliable D call. The CDR3 spans 13 residues. The germline CDR1 and CDR2 sequences are MGHDK and SYGVNS. V was shortened by 4 bases and J by 5 bases, with 6 bases between the two germline ends. The CDR3 DNA is TGTGCCAGCAGTGCCCTTCATAATTCACCCCTCCACTTT. Its translation is CASSALHNSPLHF.

V is TRBV7-9 and J is TRBJ1-1, with TRBD1 identical over 7 bases. V dropped 3 bases and J dropped 1; count of bases not matched to a gene: 2. The CDR3 covers 14 residues. Germline loops: CDR1 SEHNR, CDR2 FQNEAQ (reference sequence). CDR3 loop: CASSLTGPNTEAFF. For the CDR3, the DNA is TGTGCCAGCAGCTTGACAGGGCCGAACACTGAAGCTTTCTTT.

The genes are TRBV11-2 and TRBJ2-1, with TRBD2 matching 12 bases. Unmatched junction bases numbered 17, after V lost 5 bases and J lost 9 bases. CDR1 SGHAT and CDR2 FQNNGV come from the germline V gene. This CDR3 has 18 amino acids. CDR3 DNA: TGTGCCAGCAGCATCCGAGGGGGGGGACTAGCGGGTTCGGGTGAGCAGTTCTTC. This translates into CASSIRGGGLAGSGEQFF.

The V and J genes are TRBV24-1 and TRBJ2-1, with 8 bases identical to TRBD2. Looked up from germline, CDR1 is KGHDR and CDR2 is SFDVKD. The CDR3 consists of 18 residues. V lost 1 base to trimming and J lost 3 bases; unmatched junction nucleotides: 10. The CDR3 sequence: CATSDFPLAGKDYNEQFF. The CDR3, as DNA: TGTGCCACCAGTGATTTTCCTTTAGCGGGGAAAGACTACAATGAGCAGTTCTTC.

The rearrangement links TRBV5-6 to TRBJ1-6, with TRBD1 matching over 7 bases. The CDR3 covers 14 residues. Germline CDR1 SGHDT, CDR2 YYEEEE. The J segment lost 5 bases and the V segment lost 3 bases, leaving 2 bases of the junction unmatched. For the CDR3, the DNA is TGTGCCAGCAGCTGGGACAGAAATAATTCACCCCTCCACTTT. This encodes CASSWDRNNSPLHF.

This clone was found once. The J gene is TRBJ2-3, the V gene TRBV9, with 11 bases aligning to TRBD1. Germline V gene data show CDR1 as SGDLS and CDR2 as YYNGEE. The CDR3 consists of 15 residues. The J segment lost 5 bases and the V segment lost 2 bases, leaving 4 bases of the junction unmatched. The CDR3 nucleotides are TGTGCCAGCAGCGTTGGACAGGGGGCTGAAGATACGCAGTATTTT. Translation: CASSVGQGAEDTQYF. Full variable domain (rest looked up from reference TRBV9 and TRBJ2-3): DSGVTQTPKHLITATGQRVTLRCSPRSGDLSVYWYQQSLDQGLQFLIQYYNGEERAKGNILERFSAQQFPDLHSELNLSSLELGDSALYFCASSVGQGAEDTQYFGPGTRLTVL.

This chain joins TRBV7-9 and TRBJ1-4; no clear D gene. Germline V gene lookup returns CDR1 SEHNR and CDR2 FQNEAQ (reference sequence). The V end lost 5 bases, the J end lost 2 bases, and 9 bases lay between the germline ends. CDR3 length: 14 amino acids. In nucleotides, the CDR3 is TGTGCCAGCAGCCCCAGAGGGACTAATGAAAAACTGTTTTTT. Translating gives CASSPRGTNEKLFF.

The V gene is TRBV5-1, the J gene TRBJ1-1; no clear D. Germline loops: CDR1 SGHRS, CDR2 YFSETQ. V lost 4 bases and J lost 0, with 7 bases in between. There are 13 residues in the CDR3. The CDR3 here is CASSGQMNTEAFF. As DNA, the CDR3 is TGCGCCAGCAGCGGGCAGATGAACACTGAAGCTTTCTTT.

CDR3 residues: CASGGLNTGELFF. CDR3 coding DNA: TGTGCCAGCGGCGGACTCAACACCGGGGAGCTGTTTTTT. The chain couples TRBV2 to TRBJ2-2; possible D gene TRBD2, 5 bases. There are 13 residues in the CDR3. Germline V gene lookup returns CDR1 SNHLY and CDR2 FYNNEI. Between the trimmed V and J ends, which lost 8 bases and 2 bases, there was a span of 9 bases.

This clone was detected only a few times. V usage is TRBV19 and J usage is TRBJ2-6, with TRBD1 matching 7 bases. Germline assignment: CDR1 LNHDA and CDR2 SQIVND (reference sequence). The J segment lost 0 bases and the V segment lost 5 bases, leaving 7 bases of the junction unmatched. The CDR3 has 17 amino acids. The CDR3 is CASSVQGQSSGANVLTF. CDR3 sequence (DNA): TGTGCCAGTAGTGTACAGGGACAGAGCTCTGGGGCCAACGTCCTGACTTTC.

The chain links TRBV30 to TRBJ1-4; 9 bases fit TRBD1. Trimming took 3 bases from V and 7 from J; bases not matched to a gene: 0. Germline V CDR1 and CDR2: GTSNPN, SVGIG (reference sequence). The CDR3 totals 12 residues. The CDR3 DNA reads as TGTGCCTGGAGGGGACAGGGTGAAAAACTGTTTTTT. It yields the protein CAWRGQGEKLFF.

V usage is TRBV9 and J usage is TRBJ2-3; tentative D call: TRBD2 (7 bases). Germline V gives CDR1 SGDLS, CDR2 YYNGEE. V lost 3 bases to trimming and J lost 8 bases, with 19 bases between them. CDR3 size: 15 residues. This CDR3 reads CASSARGGGEGTQYF. The CDR3 DNA follows: TGTGCCAGCAGCGCACGAGGCGGGGGCGAGGGTACGCAGTATTTT. The full variable domain, its missing parts supplied by reference TRBV9 and TRBJ2-3, is DSGVTQTPKHLITATGQRVTLRCSPRSGDLSVYWYQQSLDQGLQFLIQYYNGEERAKGNILERFSAQQFPDLHSELNLSSLELGDSALYFCASSARGGGEGTQYFGPGTRLTVL.

This sequence joins TRBV28 and TRBJ2-7; D possibly corresponds to TRBD2 (5 bases). There are 12 residues in the CDR3. V dropped 7 bases and J dropped 3 bases, with 10 bases sitting between them. Per the germline V gene, CDR1 is MDHEN and CDR2 is SYDVKM. The CDR3 sequence: CASTGRSYEQYF. CDR3 nucleotides: TGTGCCAGCACGGGGAGAAGCTACGAGCAGTACTTC.

V and J are TRBV7-2 and TRBJ2-1, with 11 bases fitting TRBD2. This CDR3 comprises 16 residues. Germline CDR1 SGHTA, CDR2 FQGNSA. The trim removed 5 bases at V and 10 bases at J, leaving 13 bases unmatched. CDR3 loop: CASSNIRLAGSWEQFF. CDR3 DNA: TGTGCCAGCAGCAACATAAGACTAGCGGGATCCTGGGAGCAGTTCTTC.

Only a few counts were recorded for this clone. The V call is TRBV3-1 (or the pseudogene TRBV3-2), the J call TRBJ2-5; maybe TRBD2 (5 bases). Per the germline V gene, CDR1 is LGHDT and CDR2 is YNNKEL (reference sequence). The V gene lost 4 bases and the J gene lost 0 bases, with 12 bases spanning the gap. The CDR3 has 15 amino acids. In DNA form, the CDR3 reads TGTGCCAGCAGCCTGGCCCCCGGGGACCAAGAGACCCAGTACTTC. Protein product: CASSLAPGDQETQYF.

The chain has TRBV28 and TRBJ2-5; D possibly corresponds to TRBD1 (5 bases). Germline V CDR1 and CDR2: MDHEN, SYDVKM. V shed 8 bases and J shed 2 bases, with 12 bases lying between them. The length of the CDR3 is 13 residues. CDR3 in amino acids: CASALTVQETQYF. DNA for the CDR3: TGTGCCAGCGCCCTGACAGTACAAGAGACCCAGTACTTC.

V gene TRBV18 combines with J gene TRBJ1-4; 7 bases align to TRBD1. The CDR3 covers 14 residues. The V segment lost 2 bases and the J segment 6 bases; nucleotides outside the gene matches: 3. CDR1 and CDR2 (germline): KGHSH, LQKENI. CDR3 nucleotide sequence: TGTGCCAGCTCACCAGTTGGGACAGATGAAAAACTGTTTTTT. As protein: CASSPVGTDEKLFF.

The chain recombines TRBV5-1 with TRBJ1-2; 7 nucleotides agree with TRBD1. Germline-derived CDR1 and CDR2 are SGHRS and YFSETQ. The CDR3 is 14 amino acids. V lost 4 bases to trimming and J lost 6 bases; unmatched junction nucleotides: 9. The CDR3 spells CASSPLTGQDGYTF. The CDR3 DNA follows: TGCGCCAGCAGCCCTTTGACAGGGCAGGATGGCTACACCTTC.

This chain joins TRBV5-8 and TRBJ1-5; D gene unclear. The V end was cut by 4 bases, the J end by 0 bases, with 8 bases between. The germline gives CDR1 SGHTS, CDR2 YDEGEE. The CDR3 contains 14 residues. Written as DNA, the CDR3 is TGTGCCAGCAGCCCCCGGTATAGCAATCAGCCCCAGCATTTT. Translation: CASSPRYSNQPQHF.